Described below is a single TCR beta chain sequence and its context. Source study methods: Amplification from reference gene primers served as the basis for estimated nucleated cell counts. Profiled with immunoSEQ multiplex PCR; TCRdb holds only in-frame clones, not every one. The DNA was the basis for D and trimming; V, J and clone size are from that table. The sample holds some 100,000 clones; 88% are singletons and the top ten take about 5%. These data come from a study of blood T cell repertoires in COVID-19. Study background: The origin of the acute and convalescent COVID-19 samples was the United States, Italy and Spain. From T cells, B-cell-depleted T cells, or PBMCs came the material, which was cDNA or gDNA.

The clonotype originates from an elderly woman with active COVID-19. The specimen sequenced was peripheral blood.

The CDR3 bases are TGTGCCAGCAGTCTGCCGGACTTAACCTACGAGCAGTACTTC. Amino acids: CASSLPDLTYEQYF. The chain combines TRBV6-2 or TRBV6-3 with TRBJ2-7; D is perhaps TRBD2 (5 bases). The CDR3 has 14 amino acids. Trimming left V 5 bases short and J 2 bases short, with 13 bases between. The germline V gene has CDR1 MNHEY and CDR2 SVGEGT.